Below, 20 T cell receptor beta chains from the same sample are listed, as sequenced in a study of blood T cell repertoires in COVID-19. Method: immunoSEQ multiplex PCR; TCRdb's copy keeps in-frame clones and lacks some. The sample contains more than 250,000 clones, around 85% of which appear only once. The sequenced sample was PBMCs or T cells enriched from blood (not recorded which). The receptors were sampled from a woman aged 40 to 50 who had recovered from COVID-19.

The rearrangement uses TRBV7-3 and TRBJ2-5; tentatively, D is TRBD2 (5 bases). The ends were cut back, 3 bases at V and 5 bases at J, with 10 bases in the middle. Germline lookup yields CDR1 SGHTA and CDR2 FQGTGA. CDR3 length: 13 amino acids. The CDR3 region is CASSFRGGETQYF. CDR3 in DNA: TGTGCCAGCAGCTTCCGGGGTGGGGAGACCCAGTACTTC.

This clone was seen a single time. The CDR3 bases are TGTGCCAGCAGTTCTCCTCCCCGGACTAGCGGGAGGGGGGGGGCCTCCTACGAGCAGTACTTC. Its translation: CASSSPPRTSGRGGASYEQYF. The rearrangement links TRBV27 to TRBJ2-7; 15 bases match TRBD2. The CDR3 consists of 21 residues. The V gene end was trimmed by 4 bases and the J gene end by 0 bases; junction bases not matched to a gene: 16. CDR1 and CDR2 from the germline V gene are MNHEY and SMNVEV (reference sequence).

This chain links TRBV28 with TRBJ2-5, with 7 bases aligning to TRBD2. Germline trimming cut 2 bases from V and 3 bases from J; bases unmatched to any gene: 9. Germline V gene lookup returns CDR1 MDHEN and CDR2 SYDVKM. CDR3 size: 16 residues. The CDR3 DNA follows: TGTGCCAGCAGTTTACCGGAGATAGCGGGTGAAGAGACCCAGTACTTC. It specifies CASSLPEIAGEETQYF.

The chain is built from TRBV28 and TRBJ1-2, with D possibly matching TRBD1 (6 bases). V lost 2 bases and J lost 7, with 20 bases in between. The CDR3 has 16 amino acids. The germline CDR1 and CDR2 sequences are MDHEN and SYDVKM. CDR3 DNA sequence: TGTGCCAGCAGTTTAGGGACAAGGGGTATAAGGGTTGGCTACACCTTC. This sequence encodes CASSLGTRGIRVGYTF.

The rearrangement uses TRBV7-3 and TRBJ2-1; D is perhaps TRBD1 (6 bases). CDR1 is SGHTA and CDR2 is FQGTGA in the germline V gene. This CDR3 has 15 residues. V shed 0 bases and J shed 4 bases, with 10 bases lying between them. The CDR3 loop is CASSLTRDIYNEQFF. The CDR3 DNA reads TGTGCCAGCAGCTTAACCCGGGACATATACAATGAGCAGTTCTTC.

The V and J genes are TRBV5-1 and TRBJ1-3; 7 nucleotides match TRBD1. Germline V gene data show CDR1 as SGHRS and CDR2 as YFSETQ. Losses at the gene ends were 4 bases for V and 0 bases for J; bases not matched to a gene: 4. CDR3 size: 15 residues. CDR3 bases: TGCGCCAGCAGCCCGGGACAGATCTCTGGAAACACCATATATTTT. As protein: CASSPGQISGNTIYF.

DNA of the CDR3: TGTGCCAGCAGTTTCTCAGGGACAGGGGTGAATTCACCCCTCCACTTT. Encoded protein: CASSFSGTGVNSPLHF. J is TRBJ1-6 and V is TRBV28; 10 bases map to TRBD1. CDR1 is MDHEN and CDR2 is SYDVKM in the germline V gene. V was pared by 3 bases and J by 7 bases, with 6 bases of the junction left unmatched. The CDR3 is 16 residues long.

This chain uses TRBV15 with TRBJ2-1, with TRBD2 matching 14 bases. V shed 2 bases, J shed 6 bases, and the junction held 9 bases outside the gene matches. Germline assignment: CDR1 LNHNV and CDR2 YYDKDF (reference sequence). This CDR3 is 18 amino acids long. CDR3 sequence (DNA): TGTGCCACCAGCAGATACCCCTCCGGGACTAGCGGGAGCAATGAGCAGTTCTTC. It codes for CATSRYPSGTSGSNEQFF.

The genes are TRBV9 and TRBJ2-6, with D perhaps matching TRBD1 (6 bases). The germline V and J ends were trimmed by 4 bases and 0 bases, with 11 bases remaining between them. The CDR3 length is 16 residues. Germline V gives CDR1 SGDLS, CDR2 YYNGEE. CDR3 bases: TGTGCCAGCAGCCCCGGACAGACCTCTGGGGCCAACGTCCTGACTTTC. This translates into CASSPGQTSGANVLTF.

The chain has TRBV28 and TRBJ2-3; TRBD2 agrees at 10 bases. The CDR3 spans 14 residues. V was pared by 5 bases and J by 3 bases, with 2 bases of the junction left unmatched. Germline V lookup: CDR1 MDHEN, CDR2 SYDVKM. CDR3 nucleotides: TGTGCCAGCAGTAGCGGGAGGGGAACAGATACGCAGTATTTT. Its translation is CASSSGRGTDTQYF. Variable domain in full (rest from reference TRBV28 and TRBJ2-3): DVKVTQSSRYLVKRTGEKVFLECVQDMDHENMFWYRQDPGLGLRLIYFSYDVKMKEKGDIPEGYSVSREKKERFSLILESASTNQTSMYLCASSSGRGTDTQYFGPGTRLTVL.

The V call is TRBV2, the J call TRBJ2-2, with 7 bases identical to TRBD1. CDR3 length: 14 amino acids. Germline CDR1 SNHLY, CDR2 FYNNEI. The V segment lost 7 bases and the J segment 3 bases; nucleotides outside the gene matches: 5. CDR3 sequence reads: CASNTGVDTGELFF. CDR3 bases: TGTGCCAGCAACACAGGGGTTGACACCGGGGAGCTGTTTTTT.

The genes are TRBV2 and TRBJ2-1, with 9 nucleotides matching TRBD2. The CDR3 spans 14 residues. Germline V gives CDR1 SNHLY, CDR2 FYNNEI. The V and J ends lost 7 bases and 7 bases, in that order; junction bases with no gene match: 8. DNA of the CDR3: TGTGCCAGCAATATAGTAGCGGGAGCGAATGAGCAGTTCTTC. It codes for CASNIVAGANEQFF.

Note on this clone: An end of the junction differs from the germline gene, which may be a read error. The chain employs TRBV6-1 and TRBJ2-7, with a tentative D call TRBD1 (6 bases). This CDR3 is built from 12 residues. Germline CDR1 MNHNS, CDR2 SASEGT. The CDR3 DNA is TGTGCCAGCAGTGAAGGCAGGGGCAGGCTAAAGTTC. Translated, it gives CASSEGRGRLKF.

This clone was observed a few times. CDR3 loop: CASSKEGISGQPQHF. CDR3 coding DNA: TGTGCCAGCTCCAAGGAGGGTATATCGGGTCAGCCCCAGCATTTT. This sequence joins TRBV18 and TRBJ1-5; D unclear. Germline lookup yields CDR1 KGHSH and CDR2 LQKENI. Trimming stripped 6 bases from V and 6 bases from J, with 18 bases between. The CDR3 extends over 15 amino acids. Together with reference TRBV18 and TRBJ1-5, the CDR3 gives the full variable domain: NAGVMQNPRHLVRRRGQEARLRCSPMKGHSHVYWYRQLPEEGLKFMVYLQKENIIDESGMPKERFSAEFPKEGPSILRIQQVVRGDSAAYFCASSKEGISGQPQHFGDGTRLSIL.

The chain employs TRBV2 and TRBJ1-4; 8 bases are a match to TRBD1. The CDR3 covers 14 residues. The V gene end was trimmed by 6 bases and the J gene end by 6 bases; junction bases not matched to a gene: 6. CDR1 SNHLY and CDR2 FYNNEI come from the germline V gene. CDR3 in amino acids: CASRVDRGDEKLFF. The CDR3 DNA reads as TGTGCCAGCAGGGTAGACAGGGGAGATGAAAAACTGTTTTTT.

This chain connects TRBV5-1 to TRBJ2-1; D remains unclear. Germline lookup yields CDR1 SGHRS and CDR2 YFSETQ. The CDR3 totals 14 residues. Trimming took off 4 bases at V and 3 bases at J, with 11 bases between the two ends. CDR3 amino acids: CASSGGENYNEQFF. The CDR3 coding sequence is TGCGCCAGCAGCGGTGGAGAGAACTACAATGAGCAGTTCTTC.

The CDR3, as DNA: TGTGCCAGTAGTTACCGACAGCCGCTAAGCAATCAGCCCCAGCATTTT. Encoded protein: CASSYRQPLSNQPQHF. The chain has TRBV19 and TRBJ1-5; D possibly corresponds to TRBD1 (5 bases). V dropped 5 bases and J dropped 1 base, with 15 bases sitting between them. Germline V gene sequence: CDR1 LNHDA, CDR2 SQIVND (reference sequence). This CDR3 is built from 16 residues.

The J gene is TRBJ1-6, the V gene TRBV6-1, with a weak D call TRBD1 (5 bases). Germline V gives CDR1 MNHNS, CDR2 SASEGT. V shed 3 bases and J shed 12 bases, with 18 bases lying between them. The CDR3 is made up of 15 amino acids. DNA for the CDR3: TGTGCCAGCAGTGATCTAAAAGGGCGGGGGGGACCCCTCCACTTT. Translating it yields CASSDLKGRGGPLHF.

V usage is TRBV2 and J usage is TRBJ2-2, with D possibly matching TRBD2 (7 bases). Germline V gene lookup returns CDR1 SNHLY and CDR2 FYNNEI. V was pared by 6 bases and J by 6 bases, with 14 bases between. CDR3 length equals 14 residues. The CDR3 DNA follows: TGTGCCAGCAGCGAGCAGGGGAGGGCCGGGGAGCTGTTTTTT. This gives the protein CASSEQGRAGELFF.

The chain combines TRBV19 with TRBJ2-2; possible D gene TRBD2, 7 bases. The ends were cut back, 1 base at V and 6 bases at J, with 15 bases in the middle. Looked up from germline, CDR1 is LNHDA and CDR2 is SQIVND (reference sequence). This CDR3 comprises 16 residues. The CDR3 coding sequence is TGTGCCAGTAGTATAGGAGGACTAGGGGGAGCCGGGGAGCTGTTTTTT. This encodes CASSIGGLGGAGELFF.